The clone carrying this T cell receptor beta chain was picked up one time. What it recognizes is unknown. The data were taken from a study of persistence of HIV-infected CD4 T cells. General study results and limits: Compared with CD3/CD28-stimulated cells, CMV- and Gag-responding cells showed lower TCRbeta richness.

The stimulus was lysate of CMV-infected fibroblasts, around 10 ug/mL. Sorting of responding CD4+ T cells relied on upregulated CD40 ligand together with CD69. CD4+ T cell counts exceeded 400 cells/uL; CMV serology was positive. The libraries were made with immunoSEQ version 4 in survey mode. The data were produced by immunoSEQ multiplex PCR, yet TCRdb's version contains in-frame clones alone and is incomplete. In the table there are fewer than 6,500 clones, 60% to 80% of which are singletons. The clonotype originates from an adult man with HIV who was CMV-seropositive. Sample: CD4+ T cells sorted from PBMCs after roughly 20-hour stimulation, taken from a patient who received antiretroviral therapy.

CDR3 region: CASSPLRRTGATNPPGYTF. Written as DNA, the CDR3 is TGTGCCAGCAGCCCCCTGAGGCGGACAGGGGCCACGAATCCCCCTGGCTACACCTTC. This sequence joins TRBV3-1 (or the pseudogene TRBV3-2) and TRBJ1-2, with 9 bases matching TRBD1. The V gene end was trimmed by 4 bases and the J gene end by 7 bases; junction bases not matched to a gene: 22. This CDR3 spans 19 amino acids. Per germline, CDR1 LGHDT and CDR2 YNNKEL (reference sequence).